The rows below give T cell receptor beta chains drawn from one sample of a study of T-cell reconstitution after alpha-beta-depleted transplantation in children. One entry per CDR3 protein, called by TCRdb with MiXCR from the PCR reads. The table lists about 690,000 distinct CDR3 sequences, 16% of them singletons. Sequenced material: PBMCs from the stem cell graft donor, taken from the stem cell graft. The receptor source for this set is a human donor who donated a stem cell graft to a child with acute myeloid leukemia. Both conserved end residues are part of each CDR3. Each record gives: D gene, J gene, clone size, V gene, CDR3 protein, CDR3 DNA. A D gene is named only where the DNA matches it firmly. Not all rows give a size; the values are once, few, many and, for expanded clones, a class.

>TRBD1|TRBJ2-1|few|TRBV4-3
CASSRLTGFDYNEQFF
TGCGCCAGCAGCAGACTGACAGGGTTTGACTACAATGAGCAGTTCTTC
>TRBD2|TRBJ2-3|NA|TRBV11-2
CASSLGLAGIDTQYF
TGTGCCAGCAGCTTAGGACTAGCGGGGATTGATACGCAGTATTTT
>NA|TRBJ2-1|many|TRBV20-1
CSATVWRGVNEQFF
TGCAGTGCCACTGTCTGGAGGGGGGTTAATGAGCAGTTCTTC
>NA|TRBJ2-1|many|TRBV6-4
CASSDEGSPYNEQFF
TGTGCCAGCAGTGACGAGGGGAGCCCCTACAATGAGCAGTTCTTC
>TRBD2|TRBJ2-4|many|TRBV20-1
CSAEATSGGPLAKNIQYF
TGCAGTGCTGAAGCTACTAGCGGGGGGCCTCTAGCCAAAAACATTCAGTACTTC
>NA|TRBJ1-6|many|TRBV5-6
CASSLKYDSYNSPLHF
TGTGCCAGCAGCCTGAAGTACGACTCCTATAATTCACCCCTCCACTTT
>NA|TRBJ2-1|many|TRBV4-1
CASSQAGTSYNEQFF
TGCGCCAGCAGCCAAGCAGGGACGTCCTACAATGAGCAGTTCTTC
>TRBD1|TRBJ2-7|NA|TRBV12-3/TRBV12-4
CASSLPGGTGIYEQYF
TGTGCCAGCAGTTTACCGGGCGGGACAGGGATCTACGAGCAGTACTTC
>NA|TRBJ2-7|NA|TRBV18
CASSPSAVTYEQYF
TGTGCCAGCTCACCCAGCGCCGTAACCTACGAGCAGTACTTC
>NA|TRBJ2-3|many|TRBV5-1
CASRVGEDTQYF
TGCGCCAGCAGGGTAGGGGAAGATACGCAGTATTTT
>NA|TRBJ1-3|NA|TRBV5-1
CASSTDGPYSGNTIYF
TGCGCCAGCAGCACGGACGGGCCTTACTCTGGAAACACCATATATTTT
>TRBD2|TRBJ2-1|NA|TRBV4-3
CASSQDWSGEYNEQFF
TGCGCCAGCAGCCAAGATTGGAGCGGGGAATACAATGAGCAGTTCTTC
>TRBD2|TRBJ2-7|few|TRBV15
CATSRGGGPYEQYF
TGTGCCACCAGCAGAGGGGGGGGTCCCTACGAGCAGTACTTC
>TRBD1|TRBJ2-7|NA|TRBV7-6
CASSLGTGSKYEQYF
TGTGCCAGCAGCTTAGGGACAGGATCGAAATACGAGCAGTACTTC
>TRBD2|TRBJ2-3|NA|TRBV9
CASSVHGTSATDTQYF
TGTGCCAGCAGCGTCCACGGGACTAGCGCCACAGATACGCAGTATTTT
>NA|TRBJ2-1|NA|TRBV7-2
CASSLIPGDYNEQFF
TGTGCCAGCAGCTTAATCCCAGGGGACTACAATGAGCAGTTCTTC
>TRBD1|TRBJ2-5|many|TRBV5-6
CASSLQDRGQETQYF
TGTGCCAGCAGCTTACAGGACAGGGGACAAGAGACCCAGTACTTC
>NA|TRBJ2-1|many|TRBV20-1
CSARSGASVNEQFF
TGCAGTGCTAGATCGGGGGCCTCGGTTAATGAGCAGTTCTTC
>NA|TRBJ1-4|NA|TRBV28
CASSPGPRIEKLFF
TGTGCCAGCAGCCCCGGGCCCCGTATTGAAAAACTGTTTTTT
>NA|TRBJ1-4|NA|TRBV11-2
CASSLGPGEGATNEKLFF
TGTGCCAGCAGCTTAGGTCCAGGGGAAGGCGCAACTAATGAAAAACTGTTTTTT
>TRBD1|TRBJ1-1|many|TRBV20-1
CSATQGAGGGGTEAFF
TGCAGTGCCACACAGGGGGCCGGCGGGGGAGGCACTGAAGCTTTCTTT
>TRBD1|TRBJ2-7|few|TRBV5-6
CASSTRTGDYEQYF
TGTGCCAGCAGCACACGGACAGGGGACTACGAGCAGTACTTC
>NA|TRBJ2-1|many|TRBV20-1
CSARDLYNEQFF
TGCAGTGCCCGTGACCTCTACAATGAGCAGTTCTTC
>TRBD1|TRBJ1-5|many|TRBV10-3
CAIREGTGAYQPQHF
TGTGCCATCAGAGAGGGGACAGGGGCGTATCAGCCCCAGCATTTT
>TRBD2|TRBJ2-1|NA|TRBV11-1
CASSLGAGGFYNEQFF
TGTGCCAGCAGCTTAGGAGCCGGGGGGTTTTACAATGAGCAGTTCTTC
>TRBD2|TRBJ2-3|NA|TRBV20-1
CSARAGGRPDTQYF
TGCAGTGCTAGAGCGGGGGGGCGTCCAGATACGCAGTATTTT
>NA|TRBJ2-1|few|TRBV2
CASSKGLNNEQFF
TGTGCCAGCAGTAAGGGACTTAACAATGAGCAGTTCTTC
>NA|TRBJ1-3|many|TRBV29-1
CSGISGNTIYF
TGCAGCGGGATCTCTGGAAACACCATATATTTT
>TRBD1|TRBJ2-7|many|TRBV20-1
CSARGGQGMHEQYF
TGCAGTGCTAGAGGGGGACAGGGGATGCACGAGCAGTACTTC
>NA|TRBJ2-7|many|TRBV15
CATSRDQGRWVEQYF
TGTGCCACCAGCAGAGATCAAGGCAGATGGGTCGAGCAGTACTTC
>NA|TRBJ1-4|few|TRBV20-1
CSARGQVNEKLFF
TGCAGTGCTAGAGGCCAGGTTAATGAAAAACTGTTTTTT
>NA|TRBJ1-1|NA|TRBV5-1
CASFNGGGTRGTEAFF
TGCGCCAGCTTCAACGGAGGGGGGACCCGGGGCACTGAAGCTTTCTTT
>NA|TRBJ1-5|NA|TRBV7-2
CASSLPGWGYNQPQHF
TGTGCCAGCAGCTTACCGGGGTGGGGTTACAATCAGCCCCAGCATTTT
>NA|TRBJ1-1|many|TRBV6-1
CASSPGATLNTEAFF
TGTGCCAGCAGTCCCGGGGCAACATTGAACACTGAAGCTTTCTTT
>NA|TRBJ1-1|NA|TRBV20-1
CSARDLTQRINTEAFF
TGCAGTGCTAGAGATCTGACCCAGAGGATTAACACTGAAGCTTTCTTT
>NA|TRBJ2-1|NA|TRBV7-2
CASSSPSGLSSYNEQFF
TGTGCCAGCAGCTCCCCAAGCGGGCTGAGCTCCTACAATGAGCAGTTCTTC